This T cell receptor beta chain was documented in a study of cytomegalovirus exposure and HLA in healthy donors. V lost 6 bases and J 0 bases, leaving 15 bases between the germline ends. This CDR3 contains 16 residues. The germline V gene has CDR1 SGHAT and CDR2 FQNNGV. Researchers ran the PCR with 60 Vbeta and 13 Jbeta primers. Per the original data handling: A later analysis counted 65 million to 80 million unique TCR beta chains, around 10 million shared. The protocol was immunoSEQ multiplex PCR, while the TCRdb copy is restricted to in-frame clones and leaves out a portion. V, J and clone size reflect that table, while D and trimming were determined from the DNA. The sample lists more than 100,000 clones, 55% to 75% occurring once.

This receptor was taken from a man aged 50 or older in good health and CMV-seropositive. Sequencing was performed on PBMCs. This chain connects TRBV11-2 to TRBJ1-3, with unresolved D. CDR3 protein: CASSFIAASSGNTIYF. The DNA for the CDR3 is TGTGCCAGCAGTTTCATCGCGGCTAGCTCTGGAAACACCATATATTTT.